Shown below are 7 T cell receptor beta chains from a single sample sequenced in a study of graft-versus-host responses after intestinal transplantation. The protocol was immunoSEQ multiplex PCR, while the TCRdb copy is restricted to in-frame clones and leaves out a portion. The sample lists tens of thousands of clones; approximately 92% were seen once. These receptors' targets are unknown. The sequences come from unstimulated CD8+ T cells sorted from spleen or lymph node cells, collected before transplant. All receptors derive from a human donor who was the organ donor for an intestinal transplant.

This chain uses TRBV4-1 with TRBJ2-7; possible D gene TRBD1, 6 bases. V was pared by 1 base and J by 1 base, with 14 bases between. Looked up from germline, CDR1 is MGHRA and CDR2 is YSYEKL. This CDR3 is built from 16 residues. The CDR3 nucleotides are TGCGCCAGCAGCCAAGGGGACCAGGGGATGTCCTACGAGCAGTACTTC. Protein product: CASSQGDQGMSYEQYF.

The count of this clone is one. The gene calls are TRBV28 and TRBJ2-5, with 8 positions matching TRBD2. The J call may not be correct, given that the DNA end is closer to TRBJ2-7. The CDR3 has 18 amino acids. Looked up from germline, CDR1 is MDHEN and CDR2 is SYDVKM. This chain's CDR3 is CASSSPPSGSGSGFEQYF. CDR3 DNA sequence: TGTGCCAGCAGCTCGCCCCCCAGTGGAAGCGGGAGTGGGTTCGAGCAGTACTTC.

V usage is TRBV5-6 and J usage is TRBJ1-1, with D possibly being TRBD1 (6 bases). Germline V gene sequence: CDR1 SGHDT, CDR2 YYEEEE. The CDR3 extends over 14 amino acids. With 3 bases removed from V and 4 bases from J, the gap between germline ends came to 13 bases. CDR3 bases: TGTGCCAGCAGCTCGGGGGGCGGACGCACTGAAGCTTTCTTT. Its translation is CASSSGGGRTEAFF.

The chain is built from TRBV4-1 and TRBJ2-7, with 12 bases matching TRBD2. The CDR3 is 17 amino acids. The trim removed 1 base at V and 5 bases at J, leaving 9 bases unmatched. The germline V gene encodes CDR1 MGHRA and CDR2 YSYEKL. CDR3 protein: CASSQGLGLAGNNEQYF. The CDR3 region has the DNA TGCGCCAGCAGCCAAGGGTTAGGACTAGCGGGGAATAACGAGCAGTACTTC.

This chain's CDR3 is CAISESGIAGRETQYF. The CDR3 DNA reads TGTGCCATCAGTGAGTCCGGGATAGCGGGGCGGGAGACCCAGTACTTC. The chain is built from TRBV10-3 and TRBJ2-5, with TRBD2 matching 8 bases. The CDR3 runs 16 residues. The ends lost 0 bases at V and 5 bases at J; junction bases unmatched: 8. CDR1 ENHRY and CDR2 SYGVKD come from the germline V gene.

DNA for the CDR3: TGTGCCAGCAGGGTAGAAGCGGGACCCAGGGGCAGCTCCTACAATGAGCAGTTCTTC. Its translation: CASRVEAGPRGSSYNEQFF. This chain uses TRBV7-9 with TRBJ2-1; perhaps TRBD2 as D (7 bases). With 6 bases removed from V and 0 bases from J, the gap between germline ends came to 24 bases. The germline V gene has CDR1 SEHNR and CDR2 FQNEAQ (reference sequence). The CDR3 consists of 19 residues.

The chain recombines TRBV7-9 with TRBJ2-7, with 14 bases that match TRBD2. The CDR3 runs to 18 residues. J was trimmed by 4 bases and V by 5 bases; bases with no gene match: 13. Germline values: CDR1 SEHNR, CDR2 FQNEAQ (reference sequence). CDR3 amino acids: CASSPRLAGGGGLYEQYF. The CDR3 nucleotides read TGTGCCAGCAGCCCGCGACTAGCGGGAGGGGGGGGGCTTTACGAGCAGTACTTC.